The 10 T cell receptor beta chains reported below all come from one sample, sequenced in a study of T-cell reconstitution after alpha-beta-depleted transplantation in children. It was with unique molecular identifiers that the TCRbeta library was prepared. TCRdb independently ran MiXCR on the PCR reads; one entry per CDR3 protein. The sample lists around 450,000 distinct CDR3 sequences; about 16% were seen once. This sample comprised PBMCs, mostly from graft donor cells, obtained 360 days after TCRalphabeta/CD19-depleted stem cell transplant. These receptors came from a boy less than two years old who had a stem cell transplant for Wiskott-Aldrich syndrome, so the T cells may come from the graft donor.

This clonotype was detected only a few times. The chain links TRBV5-1 to TRBJ2-3, with a possible D match to TRBD2 (7 bases). CDR3 size: 15 residues. Trimming took off 4 bases at V and 1 base at J, with 13 bases between the two ends. Germline V CDR1 and CDR2: SGHRS, YFSETQ. The CDR3 DNA reads as TGCGCCAGCAGCACGCAGGGGAGGGGCACAGATACGCAGTATTTT. This gives the protein CASSTQGRGTDTQYF.

The chain recombines TRBV19 with TRBJ2-7; D unclear. The CDR3 extends over 17 amino acids. Germline CDR1 and CDR2: LNHDA and SQIVND (reference sequence). The V gene lost 0 bases and the J gene lost 1 base, with 16 bases spanning the gap. This CDR3 is CASSIDLVYLGSYEQYF. For the CDR3, the DNA is TGTGCCAGTAGTATAGATCTTGTCTACCTGGGGTCCTACGAGCAGTACTTC.

The chain carries TRBV5-1 and TRBJ2-7, with TRBD2 matching over 7 bases. The trim removed 3 bases at V and 0 bases at J, leaving 6 bases unmatched. CDR1 and CDR2 from the germline V gene are SGHRS and YFSETQ. The CDR3 is 15 amino acids. CDR3: CASSSGTTLSYEQYF. DNA of the CDR3: TGCGCCAGCAGCTCCGGGACTACCCTCTCCTACGAGCAGTACTTC.

V usage is TRBV7-9 and J usage is TRBJ2-1; D gene unclear. V was clipped by 1 base and J by 1 base, with 8 bases between them. The CDR3 is made up of 15 amino acids. The germline gives CDR1 SEHNR, CDR2 FQNEAQ (reference sequence). CDR3 amino acids: CASSLERVSYNEQFF. The CDR3 nucleotides read TGTGCCAGCAGCTTAGAACGGGTGTCCTACAATGAGCAGTTCTTC.

The chain combines TRBV28 with TRBJ2-7; 7 nucleotides align to TRBD1. Germline-derived CDR1 and CDR2 are MDHEN and SYDVKM. V was pared by 8 bases and J by 3 bases, with 7 bases of the junction left unmatched. CDR3 length: 13 residues. The CDR3 sequence: CASSIYRGYEQYF. The CDR3 nucleotides read TGTGCCAGCTCCATCTACAGGGGCTACGAGCAGTACTTC. Full variable domain (rest looked up from reference TRBV28 and TRBJ2-7): DVKVTQSSRYLVKRTGEKVFLECVQDMDHENMFWYRQDPGLGLRLIYFSYDVKMKEKGDIPEGYSVSREKKERFSLILESASTNQTSMYLCASSIYRGYEQYFGPGTRLTVT.

The chain is built from TRBV10-3 and TRBJ2-2; TRBD2 matches 15 bases. Germline CDR1 ENHRY, CDR2 SYGVKD. This CDR3 spans 17 amino acids. The ends lost 6 bases at V and 4 bases at J; junction bases unmatched: 6. CDR3: CAISWTSGGVGTGELFF. The CDR3 DNA reads as TGTGCCATCAGCTGGACTAGCGGGGGGGTCGGCACCGGGGAGCTGTTTTTT.

V gene TRBV10-3 combines with J gene TRBJ2-1, with 7 bases that match TRBD2. Trimming at V came to 2 bases and at J to 2 bases, leaving 0 bases not matched to a gene. The CDR3 runs 14 residues. Germline loops: CDR1 ENHRY, CDR2 SYGVKD. The CDR3 DNA reads TGTGCCATCAGTGAGACTAGCGCCTACAATGAGCAGTTCTTC. This codes for CAISETSAYNEQFF.

This chain uses TRBV5-1 with TRBJ2-1, with 10 nucleotides matching TRBD2. The CDR3 has 15 amino acids. CDR1 SGHRS and CDR2 YFSETQ come from the germline V gene. J gave up 9 bases and V 2 bases, and 8 bases lay outside the gene matches. For the CDR3, the DNA is TGCGCCAGCAGCTTCCCAGCGGGGGGGCCTATTGAGCAGTTCTTC. Protein product: CASSFPAGGPIEQFF. Supplemented by reference TRBV5-1 and TRBJ2-1, the full variable domain reads KAGVTQTPRYLIKTRGQQVTLSCSPISGHRSVSWYQQTPGQGLQFLFEYFSETQRNKGNFPGRFSGRQFSNSRSEMNVSTLELGDSALYLCASSFPAGGPIEQFFGPGTRLTVL.

The chain has TRBV20-1 and TRBJ2-5, with D maybe TRBD2 (6 bases). The CDR3 spans 19 residues. V gave up 0 bases and J gave up 4 bases, with 27 bases separating them. Germline V gene sequence: CDR1 DFQATT, CDR2 SNEGSKA (reference sequence). DNA of the CDR3: TGCAGTGCTAGAGATTGGGGTATGGGAGGCCCGGGACTGGGAGAGACCCAGTACTTC. Amino acids: CSARDWGMGGPGLGETQYF.

The rearrangement joins TRBV25-1 to TRBJ2-1, with 9 positions matching TRBD1. CDR3 length: 14 residues. Germline CDR1 is MGHDK and CDR2 is SYGVNS. Trimming cost V 8 bases and J 3 bases; bases outside gene matches: 5. The CDR3 is CASRGQGVYNEQFF. DNA of the CDR3: TGTGCCAGCCGGGGACAGGGCGTCTACAATGAGCAGTTCTTC.